This TCR beta chain was identified during a study of blood T cell repertoires in COVID-19. Study background: Samples came from the United States, Italy and Spain, spanning acute and convalescent COVID-19. From T cells, B-cell-depleted T cells, or PBMCs came the material, which was cDNA or gDNA.

Original processing methods: Counts of nucleated cells, estimated from reference gene primer amplification, were obtained. The repertoire was sequenced with immunoSEQ multiplex PCR; TCRdb's copy has only in-frame clones and lacks some. V and J calls and clone size are copied from that table; D and trimming were computed from the DNA. The sample lists roughly 60,000 clones, roughly 77% occurring once. This clone occurred a few times. V lost 3 bases and J lost 8, with 10 bases in between. Germline-derived CDR1 and CDR2 are LNHDA and SQIVND (reference sequence). There are 13 residues in the CDR3. The chain uses TRBV19 and TRBJ2-2; D is undetermined. The sequenced sample consisted of peripheral blood. This receptor was identified in an older man with acute or convalescent COVID-19. Here the CDR3 reads CASSMVESGELFF. The DNA of the CDR3 is TGTGCCAGTAGTATGGTCGAGAGTGGGGAGCTGTTTTTT. Using reference TRBV19 and TRBJ2-2 for the parts outside the CDR3, the full variable domain is DGGITQSPKYLFRKEGQNVTLSCEQNLNHDAMYWYRQDPGQGLRLIYYSQIVNDFQKGDIAEGYSVSREKKESFPLTVTSAQKNPTAFYLCASSMVESGELFFGEGSRLTVL.